This passage covers 6 T cell receptor beta chains from one sample sequenced in a study of blood T cell repertoires in COVID-19. The method was immunoSEQ multiplex PCR; TCRdb's version includes in-frame clones alone and lacks a portion of them. The sample holds roughly 240,000 clones, roughly 82% seen once. Material: peripheral blood. Receptors originate from a woman in her sixties or seventies with acute or convalescent COVID-19.

The chain combines TRBV15 with TRBJ1-4, with no clear D. The CDR3 spans 15 residues. In germline, CDR1 is LNHNV, CDR2 YYDKDF (reference sequence). Trimming left V 0 bases short and J 0 bases short, with 5 bases between. In DNA form, the CDR3 reads TGTGCCACCAGCAGAGATACGGCAACTAATGAAAAACTGTTTTTT. It yields the protein CATSRDTATNEKLFF.

This chain joins TRBV28 and TRBJ1-2; unclear D gene. CDR3 size: 11 residues. The V gene lost 6 bases and the J gene lost 5 bases, with 7 bases spanning the gap. Germline CDR1 is MDHEN and CDR2 is SYDVKM. DNA for the CDR3: TGTGCCAGCAGCAACAAGTATGGCTACACCTTC. Its translation is CASSNKYGYTF.

CDR3 DNA sequence: TGTGCCAGCAGACCTATGACTAGCGGGGGGCCTAGAGAGACCCAGTACTTC. Its translation: CASRPMTSGGPRETQYF. The J gene is TRBJ2-5, the V gene TRBV2; TRBD2 agrees at 13 bases. Germline V CDR1 and CDR2: SNHLY, FYNNEI. The CDR3 extends over 17 amino acids. Trimming at V came to 6 bases and at J to 4 bases, leaving 11 bases not matched to a gene.

In the case of this clone: A much larger clone sits a single nucleotide away, making a read error possible. The chain recombines TRBV11-1 with TRBJ1-5; tentatively, D is TRBD1 (6 bases). Trimming pared 1 base from V and 5 bases from J, leaving 6 bases between. The length of the CDR3 is 13 residues. Germline V gene lookup returns CDR1 SGHAT and CDR2 FQDESV (reference sequence). The CDR3 spells CASSLDRDQPQHF. CDR3 sequence (DNA): TGTGCCAGCAGCTTAGACAGGGATCAGCCCCAGCATTTT.

V is TRBV19 and J is TRBJ1-5, with 8 bases fitting TRBD1. V lost 6 bases, J lost 7 bases, and 8 bases stayed unmatched. Germline CDR1 LNHDA, CDR2 SQIVND (reference sequence). This CDR3 is 14 amino acids long. CDR3 amino acids: CASSDGQGIQPQHF. The CDR3 DNA is TGTGCCAGTAGCGACGGACAGGGAATACAGCCCCAGCATTTT.

The rearrangement uses TRBV13 and TRBJ1-6, with 9 bases identical to TRBD1. The CDR3 runs 15 residues. With 4 bases clipped from V and 10 bases from J, the junction kept 8 bases outside the gene matches. From germline, CDR1 is PRHDT and CDR2 FYEKMQ (reference sequence). For the CDR3, the DNA is TGTGCCAGCAGCTACCGACAGGGGGTCAAGTCACCCCTCCACTTT. It codes for CASSYRQGVKSPLHF.